This T cell receptor (beta chain) was identified in a study of regulatory T cells in long-lasting Graves disease. On this clonotype: Its antigen is still unknown.

Findings and caveats of the study: Results may be inaccurate due to the small sample size.

CDR3 length equals 15 residues. Trimming left V 4 bases short and J 6 bases short, with 19 bases between. CDR1 and CDR2 (germline): SGHRS, YFSETQ. Through Arm-PCR of CDR3 regions and iRepertoire HTBI primers, TCR beta libraries were built. TCRdb re-called the multiplex PCR reads through MiXCR, storing one row per CDR3 protein. Of roughly 500,000 distinct CDR3 sequences in the sample, 13% are singletons; the top ten hold about 10%. The time point: newly diagnosed GD, antithyroid drugs for less than 3 months. Extracted PBMC RNA gave rise to the TCR library. The same sample was also studied in work on T cells in Graves' hyperthyroidism and ophthalmopathy.

The sequence came from a young man with Graves disease. Sample: peripheral blood mononuclear cells (PBMCs), taken at new diagnosis, from a patient treated with antithyroid drugs. The rearrangement joins TRBV5-1 to TRBJ2-5; D not certain. The CDR3 nucleotides read TGCGCCAGCAGCCCCCGTGAGCCGGTAGTACAGACCCAGTACTTC. Translation: CASSPREPVVQTQYF.